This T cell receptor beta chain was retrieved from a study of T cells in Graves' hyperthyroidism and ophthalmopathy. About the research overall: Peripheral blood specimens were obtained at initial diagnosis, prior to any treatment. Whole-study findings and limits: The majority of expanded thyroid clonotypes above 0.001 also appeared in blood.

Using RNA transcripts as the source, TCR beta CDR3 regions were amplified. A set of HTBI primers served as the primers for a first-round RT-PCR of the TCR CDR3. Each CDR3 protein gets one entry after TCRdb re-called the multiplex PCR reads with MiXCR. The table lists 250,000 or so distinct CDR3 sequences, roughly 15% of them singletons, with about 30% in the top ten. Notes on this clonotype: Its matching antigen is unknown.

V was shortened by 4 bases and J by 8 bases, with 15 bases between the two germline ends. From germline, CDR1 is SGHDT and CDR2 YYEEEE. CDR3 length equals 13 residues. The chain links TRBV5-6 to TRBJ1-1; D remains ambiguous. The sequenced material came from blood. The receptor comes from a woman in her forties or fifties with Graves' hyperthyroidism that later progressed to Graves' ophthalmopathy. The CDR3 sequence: CASSGGFLAEAFF. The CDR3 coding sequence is TGTGCCAGCAGCGGAGGATTTTTGGCGGAAGCTTTCTTT.